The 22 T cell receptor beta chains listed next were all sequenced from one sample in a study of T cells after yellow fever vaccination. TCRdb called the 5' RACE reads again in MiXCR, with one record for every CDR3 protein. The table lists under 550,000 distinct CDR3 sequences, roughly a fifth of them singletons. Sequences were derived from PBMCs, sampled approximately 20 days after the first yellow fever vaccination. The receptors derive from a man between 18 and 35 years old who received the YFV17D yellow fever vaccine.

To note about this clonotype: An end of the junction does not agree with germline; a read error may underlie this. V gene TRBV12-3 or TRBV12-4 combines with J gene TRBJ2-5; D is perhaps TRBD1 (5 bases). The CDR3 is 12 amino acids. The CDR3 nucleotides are TGTGCCACCAGTGGTAGGGGAGAGACCCAGTACTTC. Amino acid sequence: CATSGRGETQYF.

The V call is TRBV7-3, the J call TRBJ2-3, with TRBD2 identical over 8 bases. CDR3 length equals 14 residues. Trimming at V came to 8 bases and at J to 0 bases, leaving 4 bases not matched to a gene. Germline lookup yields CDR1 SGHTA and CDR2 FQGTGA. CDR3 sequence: CASSGGTSTDTQYF. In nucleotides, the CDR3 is TGTGCCAGCTCGGGGGGGACTAGCACAGATACGCAGTATTTT. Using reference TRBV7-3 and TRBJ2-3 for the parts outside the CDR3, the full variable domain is GAGVSQTPSNKVTEKGKYVELRCDPISGHTALYWYRQSLGQGPEFLIYFQGTGAADDSGLPNDRFFAVRPEGSVSTLKIQRTERGDSAVYLCASSGGTSTDTQYFGPGTRLTVL.

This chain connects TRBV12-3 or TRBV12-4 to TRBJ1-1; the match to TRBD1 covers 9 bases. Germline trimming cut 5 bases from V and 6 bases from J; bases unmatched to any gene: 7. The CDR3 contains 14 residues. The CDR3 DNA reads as TGTGCCAGCAGTCTCAAGACAGGGGGGTCTGAAGCTTTCTTT. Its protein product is CASSLKTGGSEAFF.

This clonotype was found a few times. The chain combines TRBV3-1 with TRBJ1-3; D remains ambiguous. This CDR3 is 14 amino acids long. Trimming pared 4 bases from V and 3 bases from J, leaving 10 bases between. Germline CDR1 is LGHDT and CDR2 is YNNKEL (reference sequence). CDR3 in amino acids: CASSLYRDGNTIYF. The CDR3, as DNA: TGTGCCAGCAGCCTTTATAGAGATGGAAACACCATATATTTT.

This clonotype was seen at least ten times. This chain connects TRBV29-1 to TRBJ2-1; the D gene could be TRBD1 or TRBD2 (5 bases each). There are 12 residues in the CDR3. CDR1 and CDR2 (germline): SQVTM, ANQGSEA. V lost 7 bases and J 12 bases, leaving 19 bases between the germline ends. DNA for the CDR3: TGCAGCGCTGCCCGCCCCGGGGCAGGGCAGTTCTTC. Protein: CSAARPGAGQFF.

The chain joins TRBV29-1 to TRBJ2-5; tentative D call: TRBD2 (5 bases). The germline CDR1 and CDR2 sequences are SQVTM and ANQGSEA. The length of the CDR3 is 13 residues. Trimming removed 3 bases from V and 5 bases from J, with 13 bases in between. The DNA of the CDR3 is TGCAGCGTTGACCCTAGCTCGCGGGAGACCCAGTACTTC. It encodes CSVDPSSRETQYF.

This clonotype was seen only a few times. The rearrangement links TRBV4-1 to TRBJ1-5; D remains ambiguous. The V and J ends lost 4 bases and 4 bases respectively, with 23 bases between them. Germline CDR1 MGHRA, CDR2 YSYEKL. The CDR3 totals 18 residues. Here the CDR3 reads CASSLRAVRDNGNQPQHF. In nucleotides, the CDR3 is TGCGCCAGCAGCCTAAGGGCAGTTCGGGATAACGGAAATCAGCCCCAGCATTTT.

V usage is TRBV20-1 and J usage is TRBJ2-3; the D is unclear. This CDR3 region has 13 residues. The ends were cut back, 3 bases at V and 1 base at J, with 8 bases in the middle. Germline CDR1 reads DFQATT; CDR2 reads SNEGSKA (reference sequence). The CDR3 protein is CSASSPGTDTQYF. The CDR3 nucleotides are TGCAGTGCTAGTTCTCCAGGCACAGATACGCAGTATTTT.

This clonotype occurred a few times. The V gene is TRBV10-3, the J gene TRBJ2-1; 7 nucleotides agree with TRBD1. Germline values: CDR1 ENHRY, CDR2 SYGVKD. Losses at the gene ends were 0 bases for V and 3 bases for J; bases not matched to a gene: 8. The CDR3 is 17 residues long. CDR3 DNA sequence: TGTGCCATCAGTGAGTCTGTGACAGGGTCCTTCTACAATGAGCAGTTCTTC. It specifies CAISESVTGSFYNEQFF.

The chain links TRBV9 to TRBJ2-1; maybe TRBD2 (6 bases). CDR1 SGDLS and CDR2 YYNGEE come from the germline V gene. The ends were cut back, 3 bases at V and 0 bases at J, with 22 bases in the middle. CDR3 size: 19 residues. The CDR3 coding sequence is TGTGCCAGCAGCGCTAGGTACTCCGGGACTCCAAGCTCCTACAATGAGCAGTTCTTC. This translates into CASSARYSGTPSSYNEQFF.

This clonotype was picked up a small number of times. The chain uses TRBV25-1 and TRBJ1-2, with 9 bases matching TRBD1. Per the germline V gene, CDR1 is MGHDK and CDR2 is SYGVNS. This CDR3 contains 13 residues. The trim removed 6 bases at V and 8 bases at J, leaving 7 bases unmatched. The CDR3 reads CASRGTGWQGYTF. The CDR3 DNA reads TGTGCCAGCAGGGGGACAGGGTGGCAAGGCTACACCTTC.

In nucleotides, the CDR3 is TGTGCCAGCAGCCCAGCGACAGGGGGCGGCACTGAAGCTTTCTTT. Translation: CASSPATGGGTEAFF. The chain has TRBV7-2 and TRBJ1-1, with 10 bases that match TRBD1. Germline CDR1 and CDR2: SGHTA and FQGNSA. CDR3 length: 15 amino acids. V lost 5 bases to trimming and J lost 4 bases; unmatched junction nucleotides: 7.

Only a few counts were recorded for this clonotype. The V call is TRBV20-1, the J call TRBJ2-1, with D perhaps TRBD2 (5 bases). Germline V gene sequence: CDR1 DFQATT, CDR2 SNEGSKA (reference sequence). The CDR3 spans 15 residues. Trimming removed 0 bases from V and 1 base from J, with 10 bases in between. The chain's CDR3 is CSARDGKLSYNEQFF. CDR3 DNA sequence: TGCAGTGCTAGAGACGGGAAGTTGTCCTACAATGAGCAGTTCTTC.

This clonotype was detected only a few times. Written as DNA, the CDR3 is TGTGCCAGCAGCTTGGCCGAAGGCCGCTCCTACGAGCAGTACGTC. This sequence encodes CASSLAEGRSYEQYV. V and J are TRBV5-6 and TRBJ2-7; D is uncertain. V was cut by 0 bases and J by 0 bases, with 10 bases left in between. The germline V gene encodes CDR1 SGHDT and CDR2 YYEEEE. The CDR3 totals 15 residues.

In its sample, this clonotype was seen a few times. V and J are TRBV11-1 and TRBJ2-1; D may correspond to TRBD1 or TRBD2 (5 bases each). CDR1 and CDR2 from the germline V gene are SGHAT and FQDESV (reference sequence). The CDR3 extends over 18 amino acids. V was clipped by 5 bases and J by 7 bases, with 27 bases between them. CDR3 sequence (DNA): TGTGCCAGCAGCCAAGGCCGAGGGGCTTTCCCCGAAGAGAATGAGCAGTTCTTC. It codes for CASSQGRGAFPEENEQFF.

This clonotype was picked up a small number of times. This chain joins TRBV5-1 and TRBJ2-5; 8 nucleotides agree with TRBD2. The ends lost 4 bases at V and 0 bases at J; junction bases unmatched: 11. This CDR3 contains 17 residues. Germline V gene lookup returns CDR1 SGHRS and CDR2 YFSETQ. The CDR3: CASSRLAGGPDQETQYF. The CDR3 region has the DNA TGCGCCAGCAGCCGACTGGCGGGGGGACCCGACCAAGAGACCCAGTACTTC.

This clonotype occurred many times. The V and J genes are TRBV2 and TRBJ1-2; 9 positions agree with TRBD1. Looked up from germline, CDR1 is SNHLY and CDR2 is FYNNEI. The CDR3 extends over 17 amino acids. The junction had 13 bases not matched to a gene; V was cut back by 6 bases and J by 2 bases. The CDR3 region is CASRPGQGIARNYGYTF. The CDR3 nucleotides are TGTGCCAGCAGACCGGGACAGGGAATCGCAAGGAACTATGGCTACACCTTC.

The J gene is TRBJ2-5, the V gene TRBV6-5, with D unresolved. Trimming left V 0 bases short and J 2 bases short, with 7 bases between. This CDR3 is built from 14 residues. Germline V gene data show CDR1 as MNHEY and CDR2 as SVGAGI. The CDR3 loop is CASSYSGEQETQYF. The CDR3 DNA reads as TGTGCCAGCAGTTACTCTGGCGAACAAGAGACCCAGTACTTC.

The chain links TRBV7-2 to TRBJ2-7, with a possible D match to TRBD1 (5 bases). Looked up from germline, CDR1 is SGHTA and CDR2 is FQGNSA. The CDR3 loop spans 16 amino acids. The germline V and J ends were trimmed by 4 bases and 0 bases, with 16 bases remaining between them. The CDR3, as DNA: TGTGCCAGCAGCTCGAAAGGGGTCGGAACCTCCTACGAGCAGTACTTC. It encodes CASSSKGVGTSYEQYF.

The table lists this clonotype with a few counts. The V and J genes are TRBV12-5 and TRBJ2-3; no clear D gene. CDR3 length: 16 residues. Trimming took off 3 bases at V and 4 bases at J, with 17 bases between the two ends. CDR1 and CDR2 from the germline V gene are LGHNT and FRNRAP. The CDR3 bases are TGTGCTAGTGGTTTTTATCCGAAGGTAGAGGCAGATACGCAGTATTTT. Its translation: CASGFYPKVEADTQYF.

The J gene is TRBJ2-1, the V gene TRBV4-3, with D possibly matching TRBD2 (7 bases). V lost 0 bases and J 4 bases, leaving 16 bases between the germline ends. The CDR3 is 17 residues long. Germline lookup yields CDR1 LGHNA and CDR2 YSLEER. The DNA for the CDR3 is TGCGCCAGCAGCCAAGATCCGACGGGGGGCCAATACAATGAGCAGTTCTTC. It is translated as CASSQDPTGGQYNEQFF.

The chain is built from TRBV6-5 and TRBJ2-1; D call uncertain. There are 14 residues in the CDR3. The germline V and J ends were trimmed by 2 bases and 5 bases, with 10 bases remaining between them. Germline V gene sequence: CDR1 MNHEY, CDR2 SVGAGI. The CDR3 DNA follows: TGTGCCAGCAGTTACCGTGGACCTAACAATGAGCAGTTCTTC. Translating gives CASSYRGPNNEQFF.